This T cell receptor beta chain stems from a study of shared clonotypes between healthy human individuals. Generated by immunoSEQ multiplex PCR, the TCRdb table keeps only in-frame clones and is missing some. The sample includes about 340,000 clones, roughly 70% seen only once; the top ten take about 10%. The J segment lost 8 bases and the V segment lost 0 bases, leaving 11 bases of the junction unmatched. The CDR3 loop spans 17 amino acids. The germline CDR1 and CDR2 sequences are SGHNT and YYREEE (reference sequence). This clone was picked up one time. The sample was memory CD4+ T cells sorted from blood. This sample's subset: CD45RA-negative fraction. The sequence came from a man aged 30 to 45 in good health. The V and J genes are TRBV5-4 and TRBJ2-1; 10 nucleotides line up with TRBD2. CDR3 sequence (DNA): TGTGCCAGCAGCTTGGTCCCAGTAGCGGGAGGTTTGGATGAGCAGTTCTTC. Its translation is CASSLVPVAGGLDEQFF.